This paragraph reports one T cell receptor beta chain. TCRdb's table, derived via immunoSEQ multiplex PCR, lists solely in-frame clones and lacks some. The sample carries about 34,000 clones, more than 60% recorded once. V lost 4 bases and J lost 1, with 8 bases in between. The CDR3 sequence is 13 residues long. CDR1 and CDR2 (germline): SGHNT, YYREEE (reference sequence). The data are from a study of STAT5B mutations in CD4+ large granular lymphocyte leukemia. The clonotype was recovered from a human donor in good health. The V and J genes are TRBV5-4 and TRBJ1-1; D is unresolved. Sequencing was performed on CD4+ T cells from blood buffy coats. CDR3 bases: TGTGCCAGCAGCGGGCAGTGGAACACTGAAGCTTTCTTT. This gives the protein CASSGQWNTEAFF.